These T cell receptor beta chains were read from a single sample in a study of blood T cell repertoires in COVID-19. Method: immunoSEQ multiplex PCR; TCRdb's copy keeps in-frame clones and lacks some. The repertoire holds almost 250,000 clones, 85% to 90% seen once, with approximately 4.2% in the top ten. Sample: PBMCs or T cells enriched from blood (not recorded which). The receptor source for this set is a woman in her twenties or thirties who had recovered from COVID-19. Both conserved end residues are part of each CDR3. The D gene is left open where the match is weak. Clone size is stated in some rows and not others, as once, few, many or a class when expanded.

V	J	D	size	DNA	CDR3
TRBV3-1/TRBV3-2	TRBJ2-3	TRBD1	-	TGTGCCAGCAGCCAGGGACAGGCGGGCGCAGATACGCAGTATTTT	CASSQGQAGADTQYF
TRBV27	TRBJ2-7	TRBD2	-	TGTGCCAGCAGTTTAGGACTAGGAGGCTACGGGCAGTACTTC	CASSLGLGGYGQYF
TRBV27	TRBJ1-2	-	-	TGTGCCAGCAGTTCCGGAGGGCTATCTTCTATGGGGTACACCTTC	CASSSGGLSSMGYTF
TRBV28	TRBJ2-5	TRBD1	few	TGTGCCAACGCCCCGGGACAGGGACAGACCCAGTACTTC	CANAPGQGQTQYF
TRBV5-4	TRBJ1-1	-	-	TGTGCCACCACGAAATGGGCCGGGACACTGAACACTGAAGCTTTCTTT	CATTKWAGTLNTEAFF
TRBV28	TRBJ2-1	-	-	TGTGCCAGCCAGGGGCGGACGGGCTCTGGGAATGAGCAGTTCTTC	CASQGRTGSGNEQFF
TRBV5-1	TRBJ2-7	TRBD1	once	TGCGCCAGCAGGACAGGGGACAAGAACGAGCAGTACTTC	CASRTGDKNEQYF
TRBV13	TRBJ2-2	-	-	TGTGCCAGCAGCTTAGGCGCTCGTATTTTCGCGGCCCCGAACACCGGGGAGCTGTTTTTT	CASSLGARIFAAPNTGELFF
TRBV6-5	TRBJ2-1	TRBD2	-	TGTGCCAGCAGTTTGTCGACGGGACTAGTATTACATGAGCAGTTCTTC	CASSLSTGLVLHEQFF
TRBV28	TRBJ1-1	-	-	TGTGCCAGCAGTTTAATTATGAACAGTTTGAACACTGAAGCTTTCTTT	CASSLIMNSLNTEAFF
TRBV28	TRBJ1-5	-	-	TGTGCCAGCAGGGCCCTGAACAATCAGCCCCAGCATTTT	CASRALNNQPQHF
TRBV5-1	TRBJ1-1	-	once	TGCGCCAGCAGCTTGGGAGGACAGACTCATCGGGAAGCTTTCTTT	CASSLGGQTHREAFF
TRBV7-2	TRBJ1-1	-	-	TGTGCCAGCAGCTTAGTAGCGCCCCGGGGTAGGAACACTGAAGCTTTCTTT	CASSLVAPRGRNTEAFF
TRBV7-9	TRBJ2-1	TRBD1	-	TGTGCCAGCAGCCGTTTTAGTACAGGGGTCGTCAATGAGCAGTTCTTC	CASSRFSTGVVNEQFF
TRBV5-1	TRBJ1-1	TRBD1	-	TGCGCCAGCAGCGTACAGGGGGGGAACACTGAAGCTTTCTTT	CASSVQGGNTEAFF
TRBV3-1/TRBV3-2	TRBJ1-2	-	-	TGTGCCAGCAGCCAAGTGTGGAGTGGCTACACCTTC	CASSQVWSGYTF
TRBV28	TRBJ2-2	-	-	TGTGCCAGCAGGTCGACCGGGGAGCTGTTTTTT	CASRSTGELFF
TRBV28	TRBJ1-1	-	few	TGTGCCAGCAGCTCACCGGAGGGTTGGAGGACTGAAGCTTTCTTT	CASSSPEGWRTEAFF
TRBV19	TRBJ1-1	-	-	TGTGCCAGTAGTACACATGCCATCCGACAGAAGAACACTGAAGCTTTCTTT	CASSTHAIRQKNTEAFF
TRBV13	TRBJ1-4	TRBD1	once	TGTGCCAGCGCACCGGGACAGGGGTTATACAATGAAAAACTGTTTTTT	CASAPGQGLYNEKLFF
TRBV28	TRBJ1-3	-	once	TGTGCCAGCTACCAGGGCAGCTCTGGAAACACCATATATTTT	CASYQGSSGNTIYF
TRBV24-1	TRBJ2-5	TRBD2	-	TGTGCCACCAGTGATTTGCCGGCTAGCGGAAACCAAGAGACCCAGTACTTC	CATSDLPASGNQETQYF
TRBV11-3	TRBJ2-1	-	-	TGTGCCAGCAGTTCTTATACGAGCTCCTACAATGAGCAGTTCTTC	CASSSYTSSYNEQFF
TRBV28	TRBJ1-3	-	-	TGTGCCAGCAGTCCCTACGCCGCGGGGGGAAACACCATATATTTT	CASSPYAAGGNTIYF
TRBV19	TRBJ2-7	-	once	TGTGCCAGTAGTTCGGGGGACTGGTACTACGAGCAGTACTTC	CASSSGDWYYEQYF
TRBV9	TRBJ1-1	-	-	TGTGCCAGCAGCGTAGAAGAGGCCCCCGCTGAAGCTTTCTTT	CASSVEEAPAEAFF
TRBV3-1/TRBV3-2	TRBJ1-2	TRBD1	-	TGTGCCAGCAGCCACGGACAGGGGGCGGCCTATGGCTACACCTTC	CASSHGQGAAYGYTF
TRBV28	TRBJ1-5	TRBD1	-	TGTGCCAGCGCGGGGACAGGGGTATCTCGCGGGCCCCAGCATTTT	CASAGTGVSRGPQHF
TRBV11-2	TRBJ1-2	TRBD1	-	TGTGCCAGCAGCTTTCCGGGGACAGGGGGCTCTGGCTACACCTTC	CASSFPGTGGSGYTF
TRBV7-6	TRBJ1-2	-	-	TGTGCCAGCAGCCCGCGGGGGGGCCTTCAAGCTAACTATGGCTACACCTTC	CASSPRGGLQANYGYTF
TRBV28	TRBJ1-5	TRBD1	-	TGTGCCAGCAGGATAAGAGGGGGACAGGGGGCGTCTAATCAGCCCCAGCATTTT	CASRIRGGQGASNQPQHF
TRBV19	TRBJ2-3	TRBD2	-	TGTGCCAGTACTCGGGGGGGACTAGCGGGAGAGCTGTATCCAGATACGCAGTATTTT	CASTRGGLAGELYPDTQYF
TRBV9	TRBJ2-3	TRBD2	-	TGTGCCAGCAGCGTTAGCGGGAGCACAGATACGCAGTATTTT	CASSVSGSTDTQYF